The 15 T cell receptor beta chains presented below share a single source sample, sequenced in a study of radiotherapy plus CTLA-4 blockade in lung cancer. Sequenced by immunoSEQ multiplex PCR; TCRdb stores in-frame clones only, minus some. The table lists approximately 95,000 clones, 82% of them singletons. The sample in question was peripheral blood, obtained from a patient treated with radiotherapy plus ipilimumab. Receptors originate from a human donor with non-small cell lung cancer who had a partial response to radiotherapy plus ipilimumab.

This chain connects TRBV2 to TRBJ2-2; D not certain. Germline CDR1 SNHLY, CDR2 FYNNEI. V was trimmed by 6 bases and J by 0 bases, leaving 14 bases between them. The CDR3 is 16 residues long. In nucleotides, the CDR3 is TGTGCCAGCAGCCCCGTCGGAGTATCGAACACCGGGGAGCTGTTTTTT. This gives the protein CASSPVGVSNTGELFF. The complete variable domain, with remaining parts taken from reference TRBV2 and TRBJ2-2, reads EPEVTQTPSHQVTQMGQEVILRCVPISNHLYFYWYRQILGQKVEFLVSFYNNEISEKSEIFDDQFSVERPDGSNFTLKIRSTKLEDSAMYFCASSPVGVSNTGELFFGEGSRLTVL.

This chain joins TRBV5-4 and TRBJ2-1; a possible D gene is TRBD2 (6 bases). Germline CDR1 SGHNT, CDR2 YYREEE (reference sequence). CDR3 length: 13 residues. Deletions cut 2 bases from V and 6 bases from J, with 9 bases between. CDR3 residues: CASSFGGGNEQFF. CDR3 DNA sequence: TGTGCCAGCAGCTTCGGGGGAGGCAATGAGCAGTTCTTC.

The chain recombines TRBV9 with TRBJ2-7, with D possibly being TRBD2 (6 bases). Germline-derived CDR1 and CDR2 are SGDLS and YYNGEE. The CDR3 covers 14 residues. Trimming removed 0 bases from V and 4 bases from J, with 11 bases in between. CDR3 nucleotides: TGTGCCAGCAGCGTAGCCGGGAGTGGGTACGAGCAGTACTTC. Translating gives CASSVAGSGYEQYF.

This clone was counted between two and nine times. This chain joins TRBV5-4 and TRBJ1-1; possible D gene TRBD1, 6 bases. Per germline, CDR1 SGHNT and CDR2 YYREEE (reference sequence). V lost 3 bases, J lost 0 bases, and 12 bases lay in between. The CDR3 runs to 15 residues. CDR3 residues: CASSSQQGMNTEAFF. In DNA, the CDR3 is TGTGCCAGCAGCTCCCAACAGGGCATGAACACTGAAGCTTTCTTT.

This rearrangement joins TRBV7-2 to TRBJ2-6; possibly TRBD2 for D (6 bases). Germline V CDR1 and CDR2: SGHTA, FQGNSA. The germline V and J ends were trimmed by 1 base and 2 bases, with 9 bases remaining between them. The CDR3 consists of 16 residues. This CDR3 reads CASSLVGRTGANVLTF. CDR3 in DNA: TGTGCCAGCAGCTTAGTTGGGAGGACTGGGGCCAACGTCCTGACTTTC.

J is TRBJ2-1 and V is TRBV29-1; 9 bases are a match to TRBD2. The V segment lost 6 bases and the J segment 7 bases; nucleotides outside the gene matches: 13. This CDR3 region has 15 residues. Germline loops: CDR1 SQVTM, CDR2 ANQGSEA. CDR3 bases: TGCAGCGTAGAAACCGCGGGAGGGGATTCTAATGAGCAGTTCTTC. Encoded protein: CSVETAGGDSNEQFF.

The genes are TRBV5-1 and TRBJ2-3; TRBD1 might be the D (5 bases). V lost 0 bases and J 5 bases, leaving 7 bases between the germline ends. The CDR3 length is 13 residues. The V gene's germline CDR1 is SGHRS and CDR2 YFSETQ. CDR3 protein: CASSLGGRDTQYF. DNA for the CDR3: TGCGCCAGCAGCTTGGGGGGCAGAGATACGCAGTATTTT. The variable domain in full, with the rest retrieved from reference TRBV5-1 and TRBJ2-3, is KAGVTQTPRYLIKTRGQQVTLSCSPISGHRSVSWYQQTPGQGLQFLFEYFSETQRNKGNFPGRFSGRQFSNSRSEMNVSTLELGDSALYLCASSLGGRDTQYFGPGTRLTVL.

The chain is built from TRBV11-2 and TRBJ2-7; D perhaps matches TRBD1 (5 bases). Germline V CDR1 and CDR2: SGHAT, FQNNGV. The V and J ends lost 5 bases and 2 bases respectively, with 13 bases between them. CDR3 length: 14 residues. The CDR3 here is CASSVQGLTYEQYF. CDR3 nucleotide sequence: TGTGCCAGCAGCGTCCAGGGTTTAACCTACGAGCAGTACTTC.

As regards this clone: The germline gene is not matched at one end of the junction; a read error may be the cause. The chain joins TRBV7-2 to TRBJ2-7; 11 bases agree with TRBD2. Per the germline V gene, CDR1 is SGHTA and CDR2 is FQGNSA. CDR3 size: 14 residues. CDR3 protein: CASSLAGGVYEQYF. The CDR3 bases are TGTGCCAGCAGCCTAGCGGGAGGAGTCTACGAGCAGTACTTC. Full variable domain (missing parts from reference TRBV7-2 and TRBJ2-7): GAGVSQSPSNKVTEKGKDVELRCDPISGHTALYWYRQSLGQGLEFLIYFQGNSAPDKSGLPSDRFSAERTGGSVSTLTIQRTQQEDSAVYLCASSLAGGVYEQYFGPGTRLTVT.

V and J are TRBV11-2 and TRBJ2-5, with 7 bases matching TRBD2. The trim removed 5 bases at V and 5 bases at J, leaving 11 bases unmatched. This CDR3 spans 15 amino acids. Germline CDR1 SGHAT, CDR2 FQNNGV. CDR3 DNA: TGTGCCAGCAGCCGGGCGGGCGGGAGTGGGGAGACCCAGTACTTC. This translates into CASSRAGGSGETQYF.

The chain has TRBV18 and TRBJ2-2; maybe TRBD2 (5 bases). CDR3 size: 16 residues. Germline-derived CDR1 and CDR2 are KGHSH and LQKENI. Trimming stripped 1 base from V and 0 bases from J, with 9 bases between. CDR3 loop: CASSPLVASNTGELFF. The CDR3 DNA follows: TGTGCCAGCTCACCACTCGTAGCGTCGAACACCGGGGAGCTGTTTTTT. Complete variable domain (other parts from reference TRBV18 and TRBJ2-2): NAGVMQNPRHLVRRRGQEARLRCSPMKGHSHVYWYRQLPEEGLKFMVYLQKENIIDESGMPKERFSAEFPKEGPSILRIQQVVRGDSAAYFCASSPLVASNTGELFFGEGSRLTVL.

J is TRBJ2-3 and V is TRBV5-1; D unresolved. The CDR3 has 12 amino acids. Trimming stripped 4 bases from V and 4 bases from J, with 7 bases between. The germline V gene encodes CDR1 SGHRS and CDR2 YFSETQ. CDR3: CASSPTADTQYF. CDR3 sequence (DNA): TGCGCCAGCAGCCCCACAGCAGATACGCAGTATTTT.

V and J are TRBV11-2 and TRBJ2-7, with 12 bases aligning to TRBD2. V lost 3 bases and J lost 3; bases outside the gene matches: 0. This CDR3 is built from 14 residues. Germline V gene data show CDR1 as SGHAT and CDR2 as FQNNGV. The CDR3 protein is CASSLTSGSYEQYF. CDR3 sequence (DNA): TGTGCCAGCAGCTTGACTAGCGGGAGCTACGAGCAGTACTTC.

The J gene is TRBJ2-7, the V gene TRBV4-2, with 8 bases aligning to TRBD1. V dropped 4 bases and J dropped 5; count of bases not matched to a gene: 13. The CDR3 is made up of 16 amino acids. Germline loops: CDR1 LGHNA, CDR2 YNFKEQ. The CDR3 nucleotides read TGTGCCAGCAGCCTAGGACAGGGTCGAGCAGTCCACGAGCAGTACTTC. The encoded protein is CASSLGQGRAVHEQYF.

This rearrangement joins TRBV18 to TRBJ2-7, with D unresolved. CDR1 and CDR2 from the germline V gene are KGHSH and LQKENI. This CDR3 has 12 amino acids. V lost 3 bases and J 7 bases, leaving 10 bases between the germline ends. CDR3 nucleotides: TGTGCCAGCTCACCTGGCCGATGGGAGCAGTACTTC. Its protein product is CASSPGRWEQYF.